The next 5 T cell receptor beta chains were all read from a single sample in a study of shared clonotypes between healthy human individuals. This table comes from immunoSEQ multiplex PCR, and its TCRdb copy is limited to in-frame clones, with some not included. The repertoire consists of 950,000 to 1,100,000 clones, with approximately 80% occurring once and the leading ten covering under 0.8%. Sequenced: memory CD4+ T cells from PBMCs. Subset defined: CD45RA-negative fraction. The receptors come from a man aged 18 to 35 in good health. Some clones in this sample may be carry-over from other donors' samples.

V and J are TRBV9 and TRBJ2-1; D not resolved. V shed 0 bases and J shed 5 bases, with 15 bases lying between them. This CDR3 is 16 amino acids long. CDR1 and CDR2 (germline): SGDLS, YYNGEE. Here the CDR3 reads CASSVDSLLIDNEQFF. The CDR3 nucleotides read TGTGCCAGCAGCGTAGACAGCCTCTTAATTGACAATGAGCAGTTCTTC.

The chain is built from TRBV28 and TRBJ2-7; D call uncertain. CDR1 is MDHEN, CDR2 SYDVKM, per germline. The CDR3 covers 13 residues. The ends were cut back, 8 bases at V and 4 bases at J, with 15 bases in the middle. DNA for the CDR3: TGTGCCAGCCAACTTCAATACCCTTACGAGCAGTACTTC. Translated, it gives CASQLQYPYEQYF.

The chain employs TRBV28 and TRBJ2-6; either TRBD1 or TRBD2 may fit D (5 bases each). The CDR3 extends over 16 amino acids. V lost 5 bases, J lost 1 base, and 12 bases lay in between. Germline V gene data show CDR1 as MDHEN and CDR2 as SYDVKM. CDR3 sequence reads: CASSHGRESGANVLTF. The CDR3 DNA reads as TGTGCCAGCAGTCATGGCAGGGAGTCTGGGGCCAACGTCCTGACTTTC.

J is TRBJ1-5 and V is TRBV5-1; 11 bases line up with TRBD1. V trimming: 4 bases; J trimming: 5 bases; junction bases outside the gene matches: 8. CDR3 size: 16 residues. Germline V gene data show CDR1 as SGHRS and CDR2 as YFSETQ. The CDR3 coding sequence is TGCGCCAGCAGCCCCAATGGACAGGGGGCCTATCAGCCCCAGCATTTT. Its translation: CASSPNGQGAYQPQHF. The full variable domain, with the rest looked up from reference TRBV5-1 and TRBJ1-5, is KAGVTQTPRYLIKTRGQQVTLSCSPISGHRSVSWYQQTPGQGLQFLFEYFSETQRNKGNFPGRFSGRQFSNSRSEMNVSTLELGDSALYLCASSPNGQGAYQPQHFGDGTRLSIL.

CDR3 sequence: CASSLWDGVSTGANVLTF. DNA of the CDR3: TGTGCCAGCAGTTTATGGGACGGGGTTTCGACAGGGGCCAACGTCCTGACTTTC. The V gene is TRBV27, the J gene TRBJ2-6; possibly TRBD1 or TRBD2 for D (5 bases each). The CDR3 length is 18 residues. In germline, CDR1 is MNHEY, CDR2 SMNVEV (reference sequence). Trimming pared 1 base from V and 4 bases from J, leaving 17 bases between. The variable domain in full, with the rest retrieved from reference TRBV27 and TRBJ2-6, is EAQVTQNPRYLITVTGKKLTVTCSQNMNHEYMSWYRQDPGLGLRQIYYSMNVEVTDKGDVPEGYKVSRKEKRNFPLILESPSPNQTSLYFCASSLWDGVSTGANVLTFGAGSRLTVL.